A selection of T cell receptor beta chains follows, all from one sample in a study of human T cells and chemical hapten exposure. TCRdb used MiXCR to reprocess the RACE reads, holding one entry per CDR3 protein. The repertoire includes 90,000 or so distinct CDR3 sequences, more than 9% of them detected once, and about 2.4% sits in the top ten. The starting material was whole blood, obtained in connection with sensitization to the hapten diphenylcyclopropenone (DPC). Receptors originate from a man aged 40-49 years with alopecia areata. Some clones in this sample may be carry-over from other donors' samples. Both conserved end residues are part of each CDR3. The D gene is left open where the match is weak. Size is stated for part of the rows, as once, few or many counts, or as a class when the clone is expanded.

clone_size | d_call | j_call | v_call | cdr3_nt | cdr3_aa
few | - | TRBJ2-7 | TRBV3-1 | TGTGCCAGCAGTCCGATGGGCCGGTCCTACGAGCAGTACTTC | CASSPMGRSYEQYF
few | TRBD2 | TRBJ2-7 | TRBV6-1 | TGTGCCAGTAACCCTTCCAGCGGGATGTCCTACGAGCAGTACTTC | CASNPSSGMSYEQYF
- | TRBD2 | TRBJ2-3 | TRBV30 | TGTGCCTGGAGCGCGGGAGTAAGCACAGATACGCAGTATTTT | CAWSAGVSTDTQYF
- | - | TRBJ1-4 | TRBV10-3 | TGTGCCATCAGTGGGGAGCGCCTCCAAAATGAAAAACTGTTTTTT | CAISGERLQNEKLFF
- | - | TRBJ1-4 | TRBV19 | TGTGCCAGTAGTGCGCCGGGAAGCGGAAAACTGTTTTTT | CASSAPGSGKLFF
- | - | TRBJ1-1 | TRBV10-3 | TGTGCCATCAGGCGGACGGACTTGAACACTGAAGCTTTCTTT | CAIRRTDLNTEAFF
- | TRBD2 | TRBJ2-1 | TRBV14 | TGTGCCAGCAGCCAAGGGGCTAGGACTAGCGGGAGGATCGGTGAGCAGTTCTTC | CASSQGARTSGRIGEQFF
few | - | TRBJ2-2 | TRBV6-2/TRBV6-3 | TGTGCCAGCAGTTACTCGATAGGGAACACCGGGGAGCTGTTTTTT | CASSYSIGNTGELFF
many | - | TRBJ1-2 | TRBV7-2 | TGTGCCAGCAGAACAGACAGTAACTATGGCTACACCTTC | CASRTDSNYGYTF
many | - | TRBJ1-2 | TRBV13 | TGTGCCAGCAGCTCCACAAAGACGAATGAGCGTCATGGCTACACCTTC | CASSSTKTNERHGYTF
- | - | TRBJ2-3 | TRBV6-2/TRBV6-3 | TGTGCCAGCAGTATGGAGGCCCTCACAGATACGCAGTATTTT | CASSMEALTDTQYF
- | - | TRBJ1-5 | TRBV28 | TGTGCCAGCAGTTTGTCTGGGGTATACAATCAGCCCCAGCATTTT | CASSLSGVYNQPQHF
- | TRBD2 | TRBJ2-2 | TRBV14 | TGTGCCAGCAGCCAAGGGGGACTAGCGCACGCCGGGGAGCTGTTTTTT | CASSQGGLAHAGELFF
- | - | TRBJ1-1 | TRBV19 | TGTGCCAGTAACGATATCCGCAGGCCTCGGGCTGAAGCTTTCTTT | CASNDIRRPRAEAFF
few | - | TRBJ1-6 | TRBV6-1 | TGTGCCAGCAGTGAATGGGCAGGGAATTCACCCCTCCACTTT | CASSEWAGNSPLHF
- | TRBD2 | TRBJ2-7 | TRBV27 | TGTGCCAGCAGTTTAGACAACGCACTAGCGGGAGGAGGGGAGCAGTACTTC | CASSLDNALAGGGEQYF
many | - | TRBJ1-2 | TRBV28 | TGTGCCAGCAGTCCTGAACCCCCTTTATATGGCTACACCTTC | CASSPEPPLYGYTF
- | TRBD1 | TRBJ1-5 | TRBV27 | TGTGCCAGCAGTGCGGGACAGGAGAGGATGCCCCAGCATTTT | CASSAGQERMPQHF
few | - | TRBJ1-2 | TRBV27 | TGTGCCACGGGGCAGAGGGGCTATGGCTACACCTTC | CATGQRGYGYTF
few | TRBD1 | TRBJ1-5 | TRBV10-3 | TGTGCCATCAGTGAGTCCAGGGGGGCCGATCAGCCCCAGCATTTT | CAISESRGADQPQHF
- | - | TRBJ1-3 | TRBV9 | TGTGCCAGCAGCGTAGCTCCAGACACCGGAAACACCATATATTTT | CASSVAPDTGNTIYF
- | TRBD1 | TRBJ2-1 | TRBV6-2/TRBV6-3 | TGTGCCAGCAGTCCACAGGGGGCAGGGTTCTATGAGCAGTTCTTC | CASSPQGAGFYEQFF
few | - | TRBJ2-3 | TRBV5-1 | TGCGCCAGCAGCCACCCGGGCCAGGAGGGAGGACAGACAGATACGCAGTATTTT | CASSHPGQEGGQTDTQYF
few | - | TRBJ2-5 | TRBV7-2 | TGTGCCAGCAGCTTAGCCCGGGGACCGCAAGAGACCCAGTACTTC | CASSLARGPQETQYF
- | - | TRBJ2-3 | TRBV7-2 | TGTGCCAGCACCCTAAATCGGGCAGATACGCAGTATTTT | CASTLNRADTQYF
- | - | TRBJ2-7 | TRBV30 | TGTGCCTGGAGTGTTCCTAGGTCCTACGAGCAGTACTTC | CAWSVPRSYEQYF
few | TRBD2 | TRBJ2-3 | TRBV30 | TGTGCCTGGAGCAAACTAGCGGGTATTAGCACAGATACGCAGTATTTT | CAWSKLAGISTDTQYF
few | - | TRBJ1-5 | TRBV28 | TGTGCCAGCCGGGACGTCGCCCCTCAGCCCCAGCATTTT | CASRDVAPQPQHF
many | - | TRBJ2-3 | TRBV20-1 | TGCAGTGCTAGAGGGGGGAGGACGGGGATCACAGATACGCAGTATTTT | CSARGGRTGITDTQYF
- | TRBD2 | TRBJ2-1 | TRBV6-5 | TGTGCCAGCAGTCCGGGACTAGCGGGAGGGCCTCATGAGCAGTTCTTC | CASSPGLAGGPHEQFF
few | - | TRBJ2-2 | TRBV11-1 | TGTGCCAGCAGCCCACCCTCGTCGTTCCCGGAGCTGTTTTTT | CASSPPSSFPELFF